The clone carrying this T cell receptor (beta chain) was counted between two and nine times. The J segment lost 5 bases and the V segment lost 2 bases, leaving 7 bases of the junction unmatched. The germline V gene encodes CDR1 DFQATT and CDR2 SNEGSKA (reference sequence). The CDR3 covers 14 residues. From RNA transcripts, TCR beta CDR3 regions were amplified. Researchers ran a first-round RT-PCR on the TCR CDR3 using the HTBI primer set. Via MiXCR, TCRdb re-called the multiplex PCR reads, giving one row per CDR3 protein. Of 550,000 to 800,000 distinct CDR3 sequences in the sample, roughly 17% were seen once. The sample originates from a study of T cells in Graves' hyperthyroidism and ophthalmopathy.

Sequences were obtained from blood. This TCR was sampled from a man aged 50-60 years with Graves' hyperthyroidism. The chain recombines TRBV20-1 with TRBJ2-7; 9 bases align to TRBD1. DNA of the CDR3: TGCAGTGCTAGACTACAGGGGGCTGTCGACGAGCAGTACTTC. This gives the protein CSARLQGAVDEQYF.